These 10 T cell receptor beta chains originate from one sample sequenced in a study of cytomegalovirus exposure and HLA in healthy donors. Researchers ran the PCR with 60 Vbeta and 13 Jbeta primers. Some clones are missing from TCRdb's copy, which holds only in-frame ones; the method was immunoSEQ multiplex PCR. The table shows under 200,000 clones, with 82% occurring only once. Sequenced: PBMCs. The source is a woman between 18 and 30 years old in good health and CMV-seronegative.

The chain has TRBV27 and TRBJ2-3; 9 bases map to TRBD1. Trimming took 5 bases from V and 4 from J; bases not matched to a gene: 7. Per the germline V gene, CDR1 is MNHEY and CDR2 is SMNVEV (reference sequence). The length of the CDR3 is 15 residues. In nucleotides, the CDR3 is TGTGCCAGCAGTCCTCAGACAGGGGGGTCAGATACGCAGTATTTT. Translation: CASSPQTGGSDTQYF.

This clone was found once. The V call is TRBV14, the J call TRBJ2-2; D ambiguous. There are 15 residues in the CDR3. V gave up 5 bases and J gave up 4 bases, with 14 bases separating them. From germline, CDR1 is SGHDN and CDR2 FVKESK. CDR3 coding DNA: TGTGCCAGCAGCAATTTGGGCTTTGCCACCGGGGAGCTGTTTTTT. Translating gives CASSNLGFATGELFF.

As regards this clone: Here the CDR3 omits its conserved ending phenylalanine or tryptophan, so a read error is the likely source. This rearrangement joins TRBV6-1 to TRBJ1-2; TRBD1 matches at 8 bases. This CDR3 region has 14 residues. J was trimmed by 6 bases and V by 7 bases; bases with no gene match: 10. Germline V gene data show CDR1 as MNHNS and CDR2 as SASEGT. CDR3: CASKRGQGDDGYTS. The CDR3 bases are TGTGCCAGCAAAAGAGGACAGGGTGACGATGGCTACACCTCC.

This chain links TRBV19 with TRBJ1-3, with D unclear. This CDR3 is built from 15 residues. V was pared by 7 bases and J by 2 bases, with 15 bases between. From germline, CDR1 is LNHDA and CDR2 SQIVND (reference sequence). The chain's CDR3 is CASTLIPGAGNTIYF. CDR3 sequence (DNA): TGTGCCAGTACCTTGATCCCGGGTGCTGGAAACACCATATATTTT.

This clone was observed a few times. The J gene is TRBJ2-7, the V gene TRBV6-6, with 9 positions matching TRBD2. V was clipped by 2 bases and J by 0 bases; unmatched bases: 2. Germline V gene lookup returns CDR1 MNHNY and CDR2 SVGAGI (reference sequence). The CDR3 is 15 residues long. The CDR3 coding sequence is TGTGCCAGCAGTTACGCGGGAGGGCCCTCCTACGAGCAGTACTTC. This gives the protein CASSYAGGPSYEQYF.

In this sample, this clone turned up a few times. The chain recombines TRBV5-1 with TRBJ2-2, with 8 bases aligning to TRBD1. CDR3 length equals 15 residues. Unmatched junction bases numbered 2, after V lost 2 bases and J lost 2 bases. Germline-derived CDR1 and CDR2 are SGHRS and YFSETQ. CDR3 sequence reads: CASSFDRGNTGELFF. CDR3 nucleotide sequence: TGCGCCAGCAGCTTTGACAGGGGCAACACCGGGGAGCTGTTTTTT.

The genes are TRBV6-6 and TRBJ1-5; tentative D call: TRBD1 (5 bases). Trimming left V 5 bases short and J 5 bases short, with 13 bases between. Germline CDR1 MNHNY, CDR2 SVGAGI (reference sequence). The CDR3 has 14 amino acids. The CDR3 here is CASSVKQEDQPQHF. The CDR3, as DNA: TGTGCCAGCAGTGTCAAACAGGAAGATCAGCCCCAGCATTTT.

This clone has more than one count but fewer than ten. The rearrangement joins TRBV6-5 to TRBJ2-1; 9 bases align to TRBD2. V shed 3 bases, J shed 8 bases, and the junction held 5 bases outside the gene matches. The CDR3 consists of 14 residues. Germline-derived CDR1 and CDR2 are MNHEY and SVGAGI. CDR3 nucleotides: TGTGCCAGCAGTTATAGCGGGAGTTTGGATGAGCAGTTCTTC. Amino acids: CASSYSGSLDEQFF.

The chain employs TRBV11-2 and TRBJ2-5; 10 bases fit TRBD2. This CDR3 contains 16 residues. V lost 4 bases and J lost 4; bases outside the gene matches: 9. Per the germline V gene, CDR1 is SGHAT and CDR2 is FQNNGV. In nucleotides, the CDR3 is TGTGCCAGCAGCTCGGGGGGAGCGGGAGGGCGAGAGACCCAGTACTTC. It specifies CASSSGGAGGRETQYF.

The rearrangement uses TRBV6-1 and TRBJ1-5, with TRBD1 matching over 9 bases. This CDR3 comprises 19 residues. Unmatched junction bases numbered 11, after V lost 1 base and J lost 1 base. CDR1 is MNHNS, CDR2 SASEGT, per germline. CDR3 nucleotides: TGTGCCAGCAGTGAAGTGCGGGACAGGGAGGTTTGGAGCAATCAGCCCCAGCATTTT. Translation gives CASSEVRDREVWSNQPQHF.